Relative to its sample, the clone carrying this T cell receptor beta chain is medium-sized. Its antigen remains unknown. This sample's treatment: roughly 11-day PBMC culture with coronavirus spike peptide pools or control peptides (ViraFEST assay). The unexposed donor gave CD4+ T cells before the COVID-19 pandemic (2011-2018). The data are from a study of vaccination and CD4 T cells after COVID-19. At the level of the study: Post-COVID sampling occurred a median approximately 100 days after diagnosis (range 35 to 161).

With the Oncomine TCR Beta short-read assay, DNA from cultured CD4+ T cells was sequenced. Genomic DNA extraction was carried out from cultured CD4+ T cells. TCRdb re-derived calls from the PCR reads in MiXCR, one entry per CDR3 protein. The sample yields more than 10,000 distinct CDR3 sequences, approximately 30% seen once. The sequence was collected from a human donor in good health. The specimen sequenced was CD4+ T cells from blood, cultured in vitro.

The CDR3 DNA follows: TGTGCCAGCAGCTCGGATTGGACAGGAAAAACTAACTATGGCTACACCTTC. Translation gives CASSSDWTGKTNYGYTF. The chain links TRBV5-4 to TRBJ1-2; 7 bases match TRBD1. The J segment lost 0 bases and the V segment lost 3 bases, leaving 11 bases of the junction unmatched. Germline V lookup: CDR1 SGHNT, CDR2 YYREEE (reference sequence). The CDR3 covers 17 residues. The full variable domain, in which reference TRBV5-4 and TRBJ1-2 provide the parts outside the CDR3, is ETGVTQSPTHLIKTRGQQVTLRCSSQSGHNTVSWYQQALGQGPQFIFQYYREEENGRGNFPPRFSGLQFPNYSSELNVNALELDDSALYLCASSSDWTGKTNYGYTFGSGTRLTVV.